The 24 T cell receptor beta chains below were found in one sample sequenced in a study of T cells in Graves' hyperthyroidism and ophthalmopathy. The CDR3 regions of TCR beta were amplified from RNA transcripts. With the HTBI primer set, the TCR CDR3 went through a first round of RT-PCR. TCRdb re-analysed the multiplex PCR reads in MiXCR, keeping a single row per CDR3 protein. This sample carries some 770,000 distinct CDR3 sequences, about 16% of them seen once, and the ten largest clones take approximately 8%. The sample taken for sequencing was blood. The receptors were sampled from a man aged 18 to 35 with Graves' hyperthyroidism.

This clonotype was recorded a few times. The chain combines TRBV2 with TRBJ2-6, with D perhaps matching TRBD2 (6 bases). This CDR3 has 19 residues. V lost 0 bases, J lost 0 bases, and 15 bases lay in between. Germline CDR1 and CDR2: SNHLY and FYNNEI. In nucleotides, the CDR3 is TGTGCCAGCAGTGAAGCGGGGCAGGGAGGACTCTCTGGGGCCAACGTCCTGACTTTC. Translation: CASSEAGQGGLSGANVLTF.

This clonotype was detected many times. This chain joins TRBV11-2 and TRBJ2-5; D is ambiguous. V lost 1 base and J 1 base, leaving 7 bases between the germline ends. CDR3 size: 14 residues. Germline CDR1 and CDR2: SGHAT and FQNNGV. CDR3 sequence: CASSLAHLQETQYF. DNA for the CDR3: TGTGCCAGCAGCTTAGCACACCTCCAAGAGACCCAGTACTTC.

This clonotype has a count of ten or more. The chain is built from TRBV2 and TRBJ2-3; 9 nucleotides agree with TRBD2. Germline V gene lookup returns CDR1 SNHLY and CDR2 FYNNEI. The V segment lost 10 bases and the J segment 0 bases; nucleotides outside the gene matches: 8. This CDR3 region has 15 residues. In DNA, the CDR3 is TGTGCCAATACCCGACTAGCGGCTAGCACAGATACGCAGTATTTT. This encodes CANTRLAASTDTQYF.

This clonotype was found many times. The chain recombines TRBV28 with TRBJ2-1; perhaps TRBD1 as D (6 bases). The CDR3 covers 16 residues. V dropped 2 bases and J dropped 4 bases, with 15 bases sitting between them. Germline V gene lookup returns CDR1 MDHEN and CDR2 SYDVKM. The CDR3 DNA follows: TGTGCCAGCAGTTTACCGGACAGCCGTCGGTACAATGAGCAGTTCTTC. Amino acids: CASSLPDSRRYNEQFF.

Concerning this clonotype: A read error may explain this, as a much larger clone is one base away. This sequence joins TRBV7-2 and TRBJ2-5; 7 bases map to TRBD1. Per the germline V gene, CDR1 is SGHTA and CDR2 is FQGNSA. The CDR3 runs to 14 residues. J gave up 3 bases and V 7 bases, and 8 bases lay outside the gene matches. In DNA, the CDR3 is TGTGCCAGCAACGGCCGACAGGGAAAAGAGACCCAGTACTTC. It is translated as CASNGRQGKETQYF.

Only a few counts were recorded for this clonotype. V usage is TRBV5-1 and J usage is TRBJ2-7, with D tentatively TRBD1 or TRBD2 (5 bases each). V lost 5 bases, J lost 0 bases, and 12 bases lay in between. Germline CDR1 SGHRS, CDR2 YFSETQ. This CDR3 comprises 14 residues. CDR3 sequence: CASRGDPSSYEQYF. The CDR3 DNA follows: TGCGCCAGCAGGGGGGACCCCAGCTCCTACGAGCAGTACTTC.

This clonotype was recorded at least ten times. The V call is TRBV7-3, the J call TRBJ2-5; no firm D call. CDR1 and CDR2 (germline): SGHTA, FQGTGA. Trimming removed 2 bases from V and 5 bases from J, with 15 bases in between. The length of the CDR3 is 15 residues. CDR3 loop: CASSLVSGPTETQYF. The CDR3 nucleotides are TGTGCCAGCAGCTTAGTATCGGGCCCGACGGAGACCCAGTACTTC.

This clonotype was recorded a few times. The chain combines TRBV27 with TRBJ2-5; either TRBD1 or TRBD2 may supply D (5 bases each). Germline V gene data show CDR1 as MNHEY and CDR2 as SMNVEV (reference sequence). The CDR3 extends over 14 amino acids. V gave up 5 bases and J gave up 4 bases, with 14 bases separating them. The CDR3 bases are TGTGCCAGCAGTGGTGGGACCTGGGGAGAGACCCAGTACTTC. This sequence encodes CASSGGTWGETQYF.

This clonotype was counted ten times or more. The genes are TRBV12-3 or TRBV12-4 and TRBJ1-3, with 9 bases identical to TRBD1. V lost 6 bases, J lost 7 bases, and 7 bases stayed unmatched. This CDR3 spans 14 amino acids. The CDR3 loop is CASRGQGLRNTIYF. The DNA for the CDR3 is TGTGCCAGCAGGGGACAGGGATTGAGGAACACCATATATTTT.

Note on this clonotype: A read error may explain this, as a much larger clone is one base away. The genes are TRBV2 and TRBJ1-5; D not resolved. The CDR3 sequence is 12 residues long. CDR1 and CDR2 from the germline V gene are SNHLY and FYNNEI. CDR3 region: CAISVYNQPQHF. The CDR3 DNA follows: TGTGCCATCAGTGTATACAATCAGCCCCAGCATTTT.

The table lists this clonotype with many counts. The rearrangement uses TRBV15 and TRBJ1-5, with D possibly matching TRBD1 (5 bases). Looked up from germline, CDR1 is LNHNV and CDR2 is YYDKDF (reference sequence). V was cut by 4 bases and J by 0 bases, with 10 bases left in between. This CDR3 comprises 15 residues. The CDR3: CATSNRGYSNQPQHF. CDR3 sequence (DNA): TGTGCCACCAGCAATAGGGGCTATAGCAATCAGCCCCAGCATTTT.

For this clonotype: One junction end does not reproduce the germline sequence, and a read error may be involved. The CDR3, as DNA: TGTGCCAGCAGCCGAGGACAATCACCGACTGGAGCTTTCTTT. This sequence encodes CASSRGQSPTGAFF. The genes are TRBV11-3 and TRBJ1-1, with a weak D call TRBD1 (5 bases). Germline values: CDR1 SGHNT, CDR2 YENEEA. The CDR3 has 14 residues.

This clonotype was counted many times. The chain couples TRBV18 to TRBJ1-6; D possibly corresponds to TRBD1 (5 bases). V was clipped by 2 bases and J by 10 bases, with 12 bases between them. There are 14 residues in the CDR3. The germline V gene encodes CDR1 KGHSH and CDR2 LQKENI. The DNA for the CDR3 is TGTGCCAGCTCACCATCGGGAGGGGAATCACCCCTCCACTTT. Translating gives CASSPSGGESPLHF.

There are a few counts of this clonotype. The chain recombines TRBV12-3 or TRBV12-4 with TRBJ1-3, with D unclear. CDR3 length: 15 residues. Deletions cut 6 bases from V and 1 base from J, with 13 bases between. The CDR3 DNA follows: TGTGCCAGCAGCCTCCGATCCCTTTCTGGAAACACCATATATTTT. This codes for CASSLRSLSGNTIYF.

Ten or more counts support this clonotype. This chain connects TRBV28 to TRBJ2-7; TRBD1 matches 10 bases. The V segment lost 8 bases and the J segment 2 bases; nucleotides outside the gene matches: 9. CDR1 and CDR2 (germline): MDHEN, SYDVKM. The CDR3 is made up of 15 amino acids. The CDR3 sequence: CASFPTGTGAYEQYF. CDR3 DNA: TGTGCCAGCTTCCCTACCGGGACAGGGGCCTACGAGCAGTACTTC.

This clonotype was counted ten times or more. The chain links TRBV11-1 to TRBJ1-2; D not resolved. The CDR3 is made up of 13 amino acids. From germline, CDR1 is SGHAT and CDR2 FQDESV (reference sequence). V shed 1 base and J shed 3 bases, with 6 bases lying between them. The CDR3 nucleotides are TGTGCCAGCAGCTTAGGCACGTACTATGGCTACACCTTC. It specifies CASSLGTYYGYTF.

This clonotype occurred many times. The chain uses TRBV7-9 and TRBJ1-1; 7 positions agree with TRBD1. This CDR3 region has 12 residues. The germline V gene encodes CDR1 SEHNR and CDR2 FQNEAQ (reference sequence). Losses at the gene ends were 5 bases for V and 11 bases for J; bases not matched to a gene: 8. CDR3 residues: CASSNAGQLAFF. DNA for the CDR3: TGTGCCAGCAGCAACGCGGGACAGCTGGCTTTCTTT.

The rearrangement uses TRBV9 and TRBJ2-1; 10 bases fit TRBD1. Unmatched junction bases numbered 7, after V lost 4 bases and J lost 6 bases. Looked up from germline, CDR1 is SGDLS and CDR2 is YYNGEE. The CDR3 is 15 residues long. The CDR3 bases are TGTGCCAGCAGCCCGACAGGGGGCTCGGGCAATGAGCAGTTCTTC. Encoded protein: CASSPTGGSGNEQFF.

This clonotype has a count of ten or more. This rearrangement joins TRBV2 to TRBJ2-2, with D unresolved. Trimming left V 8 bases short and J 4 bases short, with 11 bases between. This CDR3 spans 13 amino acids. Germline assignment: CDR1 SNHLY and CDR2 FYNNEI. CDR3: CASLGPGTGELFF. Here the CDR3 DNA reads TGTGCCAGCCTGGGCCCGGGCACCGGGGAGCTGTTTTTT. The full variable domain, rest sourced from reference TRBV2 and TRBJ2-2, is EPEVTQTPSHQVTQMGQEVILRCVPISNHLYFYWYRQILGQKVEFLVSFYNNEISEKSEIFDDQFSVERPDGSNFTLKIRSTKLEDSAMYFCASLGPGTGELFFGEGSRLTVL.

Turning to this clonotype: One end of the junction varies from germline; a read error may be responsible. The gene calls are TRBV27 and TRBJ2-3; TRBD2 matches 11 bases. This CDR3 region has 14 residues. Germline V gives CDR1 MNHEY, CDR2 SMNVEV (reference sequence). For the CDR3, the DNA is TGTGCCAGCAGTTCAAGCTCCGGGACTAGCGGTATTACTTTT. This sequence encodes CASSSSSGTSGITF.

This rearrangement joins TRBV2 to TRBJ2-1, with 12 positions matching TRBD1. The V gene end was trimmed by 6 bases and the J gene end by 9 bases; junction bases not matched to a gene: 6. In germline, CDR1 is SNHLY, CDR2 FYNNEI. This CDR3 region has 14 residues. DNA for the CDR3: TGTGCCAGCAGCCCAGGGACAGGGGGCGGTGAGCAGTTCTTC. As protein: CASSPGTGGGEQFF. The whole variable domain, remainder taken from reference TRBV2 and TRBJ2-1, is EPEVTQTPSHQVTQMGQEVILRCVPISNHLYFYWYRQILGQKVEFLVSFYNNEISEKSEIFDDQFSVERPDGSNFTLKIRSTKLEDSAMYFCASSPGTGGGEQFFGPGTRLTVL.

This sequence joins TRBV4-1 and TRBJ2-7; TRBD2 is a possible D gene (5 bases). Trimming pared 4 bases from V and 4 bases from J, leaving 14 bases between. The CDR3 has 14 amino acids. The germline V gene encodes CDR1 MGHRA and CDR2 YSYEKL. The CDR3 sequence is CASSPLPSGYEQYF. In DNA, the CDR3 is TGCGCCAGCAGCCCCCTTCCAAGCGGATACGAGCAGTACTTC.

This clonotype was counted ten times or more. The V gene is TRBV2, the J gene TRBJ2-7; 13 bases map to TRBD2. This CDR3 spans 16 amino acids. Trimming took 5 bases from V and 3 from J; bases not matched to a gene: 7. Germline CDR1 reads SNHLY; CDR2 reads FYNNEI. Here the CDR3 DNA reads TGTGCCAGCAGTCTCCAAAGACTAGCGGGAGGCTACGAGCAGTACTTC. Translating it yields CASSLQRLAGGYEQYF.

The genes are TRBV6-2 or TRBV6-3 and TRBJ1-4; D might be TRBD1 (6 bases). This CDR3 is 14 amino acids long. Germline V gene sequence: CDR1 MNHEY, CDR2 SVGEGT. The V and J ends lost 6 bases and 6 bases respectively, with 14 bases between them. The CDR3 nucleotides are TGTGCCAGCAGGCGGGACACCTCTTATGAAAAACTGTTTTTT. Protein product: CASRRDTSYEKLFF.